These 17 T cell receptor beta chains were sequenced from one sample in a study of T cells in Graves' hyperthyroidism and ophthalmopathy. The TCR beta CDR3 regions underwent amplification using RNA transcripts as the source. First-round RT-PCR targeting the TCR CDR3 was performed with the HTBI primer set. TCRdb reprocessed the multiplex PCR reads via MiXCR and lists one record per CDR3 protein. The sample shows about 600,000 distinct CDR3 sequences, about a sixth of them seen only once. Sample: blood. The origin of the receptors is a woman in her thirties or forties with Graves' ophthalmopathy.

The V call is TRBV5-1, the J call TRBJ2-5; D is unclear. Germline loops: CDR1 SGHRS, CDR2 YFSETQ. The length of the CDR3 is 15 residues. V was shortened by 1 base and J by 4 bases, with 14 bases between the two germline ends. The CDR3 DNA reads as TGCGCCAGCAGCTTGTTAGAAGGATCTCCAGAGACCCAGTACTTC. This gives the protein CASSLLEGSPETQYF.

This clonotype was found a few times. The rearrangement joins TRBV11-1 to TRBJ2-7, with 9 bases lining up with TRBD1. CDR3 length: 17 amino acids. In germline, CDR1 is SGHAT, CDR2 FQDESV (reference sequence). The V and J ends lost 4 bases and 3 bases, in that order; junction bases with no gene match: 13. CDR3 residues: CASSWNSGTGYVYEQYF. As DNA, the CDR3 is TGTGCCAGCAGCTGGAACTCCGGGACAGGGTACGTCTACGAGCAGTACTTC.

This clonotype was recorded at least ten times. This sequence joins TRBV3-1 and TRBJ2-5; D is perhaps TRBD2 (5 bases). V lost 3 bases, J lost 7 bases, and 15 bases lay in between. Germline CDR1 LGHDT, CDR2 YNNKEL (reference sequence). This CDR3 is built from 14 residues. CDR3: CASSHAPDRGTQYF. The CDR3 DNA reads TGTGCCAGCAGCCATGCCCCGGATCGGGGGACCCAGTACTTC.

J is TRBJ2-1 and V is TRBV13; 13 nucleotides agree with TRBD2. The CDR3 is 17 residues long. The trim removed 5 bases at V and 3 bases at J, leaving 7 bases unmatched. Germline CDR1 is PRHDT and CDR2 is FYEKMQ (reference sequence). CDR3: CASSPAGTSGNYNEQFF. In DNA, the CDR3 is TGTGCCAGCAGCCCTGCGGGGACTAGCGGGAACTACAATGAGCAGTTCTTC.

This clonotype occurred many times. The V and J genes are TRBV28 and TRBJ2-7; TRBD2 agrees at 8 bases. This CDR3 is built from 14 residues. Germline V CDR1 and CDR2: MDHEN, SYDVKM. The V gene end was trimmed by 7 bases and the J gene end by 0 bases; junction bases not matched to a gene: 5. CDR3 amino acids: CASTLAGNSYEQYF. CDR3 sequence (DNA): TGTGCCAGCACCTTAGCGGGGAACTCCTACGAGCAGTACTTC.

This clonotype showed up many times. The V gene is TRBV18, the J gene TRBJ1-5; the D gene is possibly TRBD1 (5 bases). Germline V gene sequence: CDR1 KGHSH, CDR2 LQKENI. Trimming took off 3 bases at V and 5 bases at J, with 8 bases between the two ends. This CDR3 spans 13 amino acids. Here the CDR3 reads CASSPTGDQPQHF. The CDR3 DNA is TGTGCCAGCTCACCTACGGGGGATCAGCCCCAGCATTTT.

In its sample, this clonotype was seen many times. The genes are TRBV3-1 and TRBJ1-1; D is unresolved. The CDR3 length is 14 residues. Germline-derived CDR1 and CDR2 are LGHDT and YNNKEL (reference sequence). The V and J ends lost 5 bases and 3 bases respectively, with 13 bases between them. The CDR3 is CASSILGGDTEAFF. The CDR3 coding sequence is TGTGCCAGCAGCATACTTGGCGGAGACACTGAAGCTTTCTTT.

In its sample, this clonotype was seen many times. This chain uses TRBV18 with TRBJ1-1; 9 bases agree with TRBD1. V shed 4 bases, J shed 1 base, and the junction held 4 bases outside the gene matches. Germline V lookup: CDR1 KGHSH, CDR2 LQKENI. This CDR3 comprises 15 residues. CDR3 coding DNA: TGTGCCAGCTCACTTCGGACAGGGGAGAACACTGAAGCTTTCTTT. Protein: CASSLRTGENTEAFF.

This clonotype was counted at least ten times. J is TRBJ2-2 and V is TRBV3-1, with D perhaps TRBD2 (5 bases). Between the trimmed V and J ends, which lost 3 bases and 6 bases, there was a span of 14 bases. The CDR3 sequence is 15 residues long. Per the germline V gene, CDR1 is LGHDT and CDR2 is YNNKEL (reference sequence). CDR3: CASSQRGLDSGELFF. CDR3 DNA sequence: TGTGCCAGCAGCCAGAGAGGGTTGGATTCCGGGGAGCTGTTTTTT.

This clonotype appeared many times. The chain uses TRBV30 and TRBJ2-7; D remains ambiguous. CDR3 length: 13 residues. Germline V gene sequence: CDR1 GTSNPN, CDR2 SVGIG (reference sequence). Between the trimmed V and J ends, which lost 1 base and 4 bases, there was a span of 11 bases. CDR3 sequence reads: CAWSAGVEYEQYF. The DNA of the CDR3 is TGTGCCTGGAGTGCGGGCGTGGAGTACGAGCAGTACTTC.

This clonotype was seen many times. The J gene is TRBJ2-7, the V gene TRBV28; tentatively, D is TRBD1 or TRBD2 (5 bases each). The CDR3 is 15 residues long. Germline assignment: CDR1 MDHEN and CDR2 SYDVKM. The ends were cut back, 5 bases at V and 5 bases at J, with 19 bases in the middle. CDR3: CASSMIRDGGNEQYF. The CDR3, as DNA: TGTGCCAGCAGTATGATCCGGGACGGAGGCAACGAGCAGTACTTC.

V is TRBV27 and J is TRBJ2-3; 8 nucleotides match TRBD2. Per the germline V gene, CDR1 is MNHEY and CDR2 is SMNVEV (reference sequence). V was clipped by 3 bases and J by 0 bases; unmatched bases: 5. The CDR3 length is 16 residues. CDR3 bases: TGTGCCAGCAGTTTGGTTAGCGGGGCTAGCACAGATACGCAGTATTTT. Protein product: CASSLVSGASTDTQYF.

This chain connects TRBV7-9 to TRBJ2-1; D unresolved. The CDR3 is 16 residues long. Germline CDR1 SEHNR, CDR2 FQNEAQ (reference sequence). V lost 5 bases and J 0 bases, leaving 14 bases between the germline ends. The CDR3 DNA sequence: TGTGCCAGCAGCAGCGTCGTCGCTAGCTCCTACAATGAGCAGTTCTTC. Translation gives CASSSVVASSYNEQFF.

This clonotype was recorded at least ten times. The chain combines TRBV10-3 with TRBJ2-7; 9 positions agree with TRBD1. The V gene end was trimmed by 6 bases and the J gene end by 3 bases; junction bases not matched to a gene: 3. In germline, CDR1 is ENHRY, CDR2 SYGVKD. The CDR3 runs 13 residues. CDR3: CAIRETGGYEQYF. The CDR3 DNA reads as TGTGCCATCAGGGAGACAGGGGGCTACGAGCAGTACTTC.

Only a few counts were recorded for this clonotype. The CDR3 region is CASSVLAAVETQYF. The DNA of the CDR3 is TGTGCCAGCAGCGTACTAGCGGCCGTAGAGACCCAGTACTTC. The V and J genes are TRBV5-6 and TRBJ2-5; 8 nucleotides line up with TRBD2. The V segment lost 4 bases and the J segment 4 bases; nucleotides outside the gene matches: 6. The CDR3 spans 14 residues. CDR1 SGHDT and CDR2 YYEEEE come from the germline V gene. Using reference TRBV5-6 and TRBJ2-5 for the parts outside the CDR3, the full variable domain is DAGVTQSPTHLIKTRGQQVTLRCSPKSGHDTVSWYQQALGQGPQFIFQYYEEEERQRGNFPDRFSGHQFPNYSSELNVNALLLGDSALYLCASSVLAAVETQYFGPGTRLLVL.

This clonotype was found many times. The rearrangement uses TRBV30 and TRBJ1-1, with D possibly being TRBD1 (5 bases). Germline CDR1 and CDR2: GTSNPN and SVGIG (reference sequence). The V end was cut by 1 base, the J end by 1 base, with 10 bases between. This CDR3 spans 14 amino acids. In nucleotides, the CDR3 is TGTGCCTGGAGTGCCAGGGAGGGGAACACTGAAGCTTTCTTT. Protein: CAWSAREGNTEAFF.

Concerning this clonotype itself: A clone one base away is much larger, so this may be a read error. This rearrangement joins TRBV20-1 to TRBJ2-5, with TRBD2 matching over 10 bases. This CDR3 has 13 residues. CDR1 and CDR2 (germline): DFQATT, SNEGSKA (reference sequence). The CDR3 is CNAQLAGQETQYF. For the CDR3, the DNA is TGCAATGCGCAACTAGCGGGACAAGAGACCCAGTACTTC.